A single sample gave rise to the 11 T cell receptor beta chains below, sequenced in a study of lymphopenia after photon versus proton radiotherapy. The repertoire was sequenced with immunoSEQ multiplex PCR; TCRdb's copy has only in-frame clones and lacks some. The repertoire has around 50,000 clones, around 84% of them found once; the top ten carry about 2%. The sequencing used peripheral blood, collected from a patient treated with proton-based radiotherapy. These receptors all come from a man in his 60s with pancreatic cancer.

The chain recombines TRBV27 with TRBJ1-3; no clear D. The CDR3 covers 13 residues. The germline CDR1 and CDR2 sequences are MNHEY and SMNVEV (reference sequence). V lost 3 bases and J lost 1, with 4 bases in between. The CDR3 loop reads CASSFSSGNTIYF. CDR3 sequence (DNA): TGTGCCAGCAGTTTCAGTTCTGGAAACACCATATATTTT.

The chain carries TRBV6-6 and TRBJ1-2; 8 positions match TRBD1. The germline V gene encodes CDR1 MNHNY and CDR2 SVGAGI (reference sequence). The CDR3 is made up of 12 amino acids. V gave up 8 bases and J gave up 4 bases; unmatched junction bases: 3. CDR3 in amino acids: CASRTGSYGYTF. Here the CDR3 DNA reads TGTGCCAGCCGGACAGGGAGCTATGGCTACACCTTC.

The chain carries TRBV4-2 and TRBJ1-3, with D unclear. Germline loops: CDR1 LGHNA, CDR2 YNFKEQ. The CDR3 has 13 amino acids. Trimming stripped 2 bases from V and 3 bases from J, with 5 bases between. CDR3 amino acids: CASSQRRGNTIYF. The CDR3 DNA sequence: TGTGCCAGCAGCCAACGTCGTGGAAACACCATATATTTT.

The chain recombines TRBV27 with TRBJ2-1, with 7 bases identical to TRBD2. The length of the CDR3 is 18 residues. V lost 2 bases and J lost 3; bases outside the gene matches: 13. CDR1 is MNHEY and CDR2 is SMNVEV in the germline V gene (reference sequence). In nucleotides, the CDR3 is TGTGCCAGCAGTTTACGGTCCTGGCGGGAGAATATCTACAATGAGCAGTTCTTC. Protein: CASSLRSWRENIYNEQFF.

The rearrangement joins TRBV28 to TRBJ2-7, with D perhaps assigned TRBD1 or TRBD2 (5 bases each). Germline CDR1 is MDHEN and CDR2 is SYDVKM. The CDR3 is made up of 15 amino acids. V was pared by 5 bases and J by 1 base, with 15 bases between. CDR3 loop: CASSGKGTRSYEQYF. CDR3 DNA sequence: TGTGCCAGCAGTGGGAAAGGGACCAGGTCCTACGAGCAGTACTTC.

Concerning this clone itself: One end of the junction is discordant with germline, which a read error may explain. The J gene is TRBJ1-3, the V gene TRBV7-7; 7 nucleotides line up with TRBD1. Germline V gives CDR1 SSHAT, CDR2 FNYEAQ (reference sequence). The CDR3 runs to 14 residues. DNA for the CDR3: TGTGCTAGCAGCCCAGGGACAGTTGGAAACACCATATATTTT. Translating gives CASSPGTVGNTIYF.

CDR3 in amino acids: CASSIGTGPQISQETQYF. The CDR3 DNA sequence: TGTGCCAGTAGTATAGGGACAGGTCCCCAAATTTCCCAAGAGACCCAGTACTTC. The chain links TRBV19 to TRBJ2-5; 7 nucleotides agree with TRBD1. The CDR3 runs 18 residues. After removal of 1 base from V and 1 base from J, the junction contained 12 bases not matched to a gene. Germline assignment: CDR1 LNHDA and CDR2 SQIVND (reference sequence).

This chain links TRBV5-1 with TRBJ1-2, with D hard to call. V was trimmed by 0 bases and J by 6 bases, leaving 15 bases between them. Germline CDR1 and CDR2: SGHRS and YFSETQ. The CDR3 covers 15 residues. CDR3 sequence: CASSLGRADAHGYTF. The CDR3 coding sequence is TGCGCCAGCAGCTTGGGGAGAGCTGACGCCCATGGCTACACCTTC.

The chain carries TRBV2 and TRBJ2-2; maybe TRBD1 (5 bases). Trimming took off 6 bases at V and 2 bases at J, with 10 bases between the two ends. The germline gives CDR1 SNHLY, CDR2 FYNNEI. This CDR3 is 14 amino acids long. The CDR3 DNA reads TGTGCCAGCAGGGCGCAGGGAAACACCGGGGAGCTGTTTTTT. Encoded protein: CASRAQGNTGELFF.

The chain combines TRBV2 with TRBJ1-4; 7 nucleotides line up with TRBD1. With 7 bases clipped from V and 8 bases from J, the junction kept 13 bases outside the gene matches. Germline lookup yields CDR1 SNHLY and CDR2 FYNNEI. This CDR3 is built from 15 residues. The CDR3 region has the DNA TGTGCCAGCACCGAGACAGGGAATCGGCTCGAAAAACTGTTTTTT. Translated, it gives CASTETGNRLEKLFF.

The gene calls are TRBV2 and TRBJ1-2; the D gene is possibly TRBD1 (6 bases). This CDR3 spans 15 amino acids. Looked up from germline, CDR1 is SNHLY and CDR2 is FYNNEI. Trimming left V 0 bases short and J 8 bases short, with 16 bases between. DNA for the CDR3: TGTGCCAGCAGTGAAGCACAGGGAAGGGCGAAAGGCTACACCTTC. The encoded protein is CASSEAQGRAKGYTF.